This T cell receptor (beta chain) was documented in a study of vaccination and CD4 T cells after COVID-19. The treatment was: roughly ten-day PBMC culture with coronavirus spike peptide pools or control peptides (ViraFEST assay). An unexposed donor provided the CD4+ T cells, which were collected before the COVID-19 pandemic (2011-2018). T cells were expanded with peptide pools, and expanded clonotypes were identified by TCR sequencing. An Oncomine TCR Beta short-read assay was used to sequence the DNA from cultured CD4+ T cells. TCRdb reprocessed the PCR reads via MiXCR and lists one record per CDR3 protein. This table has roughly 6,600 distinct CDR3 sequences, around 50% appearing once. Concerning this clonotype: As yet, its antigen is unknown. Because the CDR3's place on the DNA is in doubt, the DNA is left out and the CDR3 is given as listed by TCRdb.

The sequence was obtained from a human donor in good health. The sequencing input was CD4+ T cells from blood, cultured in vitro.

This CDR3 reads CASSSSGNTGGEQYF. This chain joins TRBV6-5 and TRBJ2-7; the D call TRBD1 from the table was never checked on the DNA. The germline V gene has CDR1 MNHEY and CDR2 SVGAGI. The length of the CDR3 is 15 amino acids, counting both ends.